The present T cell receptor (beta chain) was sequenced within a study of cytomegalovirus exposure and HLA in healthy donors. Study context: According to later analysis, the same platform produced the roughly 120 validation and some 680 first-cohort repertoires. Overall study results and limits: The study labeled more than 150 TCR beta chains cytomegalovirus-associated. Most TCR sequences showed up rarely, but some public TCRs showed up in many donors.

Sequencing used immunoSEQ multiplex PCR; TCRdb keeps in-frame clones, though not all of them. The sample records 140,000 or so clones, approximately 90% being singletons. Note on this clone: Its antigen is unknown.

Material: PBMCs. This clonotype originated in a woman in her thirties in good health and CMV-seropositive.

The CDR3, as DNA: TGTGCCAGCATAGGTCTAGCGGCAGACTACAATGAGCAGTTCTTC. It translates to CASIGLAADYNEQFF. The chain uses TRBV6-1 and TRBJ2-1; 7 positions match TRBD2. The CDR3 has 15 residues. Per the germline V gene, CDR1 is MNHNS and CDR2 is SASEGT. The V and J ends lost 7 bases and 3 bases, in that order; junction bases with no gene match: 9.